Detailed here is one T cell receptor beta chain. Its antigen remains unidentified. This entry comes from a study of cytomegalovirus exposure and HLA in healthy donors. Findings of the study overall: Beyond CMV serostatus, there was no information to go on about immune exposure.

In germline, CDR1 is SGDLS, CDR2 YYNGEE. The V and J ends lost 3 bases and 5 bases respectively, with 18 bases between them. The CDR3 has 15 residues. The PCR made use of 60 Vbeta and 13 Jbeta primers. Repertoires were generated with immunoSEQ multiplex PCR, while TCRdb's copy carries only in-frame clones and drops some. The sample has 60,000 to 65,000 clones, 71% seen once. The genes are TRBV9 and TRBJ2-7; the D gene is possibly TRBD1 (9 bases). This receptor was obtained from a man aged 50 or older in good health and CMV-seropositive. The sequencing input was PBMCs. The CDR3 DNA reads TGTGCCAGCAGCGCCGGGGGGGACAGGGTGGACGAGCAGTACTTC. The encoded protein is CASSAGGDRVDEQYF.